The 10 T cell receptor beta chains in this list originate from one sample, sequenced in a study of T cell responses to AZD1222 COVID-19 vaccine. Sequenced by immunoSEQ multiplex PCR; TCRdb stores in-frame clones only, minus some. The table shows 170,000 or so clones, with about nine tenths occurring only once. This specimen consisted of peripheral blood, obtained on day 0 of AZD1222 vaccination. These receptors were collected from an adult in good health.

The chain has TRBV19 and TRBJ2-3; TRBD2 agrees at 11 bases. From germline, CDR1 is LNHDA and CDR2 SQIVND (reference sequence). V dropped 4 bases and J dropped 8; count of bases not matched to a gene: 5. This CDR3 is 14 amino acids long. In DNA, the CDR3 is TGTGCCAGTAGTAGGGGACTAGCGGCGGGTACGCAGTATTTT. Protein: CASSRGLAAGTQYF.

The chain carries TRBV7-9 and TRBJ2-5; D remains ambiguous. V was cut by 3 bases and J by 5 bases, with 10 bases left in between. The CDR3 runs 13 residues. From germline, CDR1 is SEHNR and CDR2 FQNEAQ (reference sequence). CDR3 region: CASSFSMGETQYF. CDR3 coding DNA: TGTGCCAGCAGCTTCTCGATGGGGGAGACCCAGTACTTC.

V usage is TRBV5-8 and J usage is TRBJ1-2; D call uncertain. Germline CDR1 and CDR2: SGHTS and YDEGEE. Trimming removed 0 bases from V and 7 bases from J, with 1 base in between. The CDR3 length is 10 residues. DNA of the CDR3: TGTGCCAGCAGCTTGGTTGGCTACACCTTC. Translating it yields CASSLVGYTF.

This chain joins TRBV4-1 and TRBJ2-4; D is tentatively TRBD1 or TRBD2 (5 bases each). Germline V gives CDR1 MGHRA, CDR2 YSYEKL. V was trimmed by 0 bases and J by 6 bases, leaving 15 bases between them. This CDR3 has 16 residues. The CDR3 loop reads CASSQEELGVGNIQYF. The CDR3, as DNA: TGCGCCAGCAGCCAAGAAGAGTTGGGGGTAGGAAACATTCAGTACTTC.

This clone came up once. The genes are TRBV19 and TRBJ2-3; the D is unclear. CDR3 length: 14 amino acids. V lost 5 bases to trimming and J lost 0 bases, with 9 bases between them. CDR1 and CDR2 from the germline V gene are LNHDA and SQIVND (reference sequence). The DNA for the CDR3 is TGTGCCAGTAGTCCTAGTTATAGCACAGATACGCAGTATTTT. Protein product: CASSPSYSTDTQYF.

CDR3 residues: CASSSPTGGPRLGYGYTF. CDR3 coding DNA: TGTGCCAGCAGCTCCCCGACAGGGGGACCCAGATTAGGGTATGGCTACACCTTC. The V and J genes are TRBV9 and TRBJ1-2; TRBD1 matches 9 bases. With V trimmed by 4 bases and J by 5 bases, 18 bases remained unmatched. CDR3 length: 18 amino acids. From germline, CDR1 is SGDLS and CDR2 YYNGEE.

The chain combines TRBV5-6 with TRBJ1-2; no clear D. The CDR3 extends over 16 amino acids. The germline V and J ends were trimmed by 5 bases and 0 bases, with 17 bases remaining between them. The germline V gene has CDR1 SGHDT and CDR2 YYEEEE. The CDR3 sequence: CASRAAGRRSNYGYTF. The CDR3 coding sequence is TGTGCCAGCAGGGCGGCGGGAAGGCGGTCTAACTATGGCTACACCTTC.

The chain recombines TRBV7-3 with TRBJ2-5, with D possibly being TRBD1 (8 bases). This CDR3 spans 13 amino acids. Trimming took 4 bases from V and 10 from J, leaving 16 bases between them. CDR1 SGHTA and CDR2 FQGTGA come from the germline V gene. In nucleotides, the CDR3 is TGTGCCAGCAGCTCTACAGGGGGGAGGGACCAGTACTTC. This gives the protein CASSSTGGRDQYF.

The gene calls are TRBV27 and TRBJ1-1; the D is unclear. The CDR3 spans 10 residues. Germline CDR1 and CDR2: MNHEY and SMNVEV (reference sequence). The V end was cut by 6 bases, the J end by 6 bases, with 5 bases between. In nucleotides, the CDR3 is TGTGCCAGCAGGGAATCTGAAGCTTTCTTT. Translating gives CASRESEAFF.

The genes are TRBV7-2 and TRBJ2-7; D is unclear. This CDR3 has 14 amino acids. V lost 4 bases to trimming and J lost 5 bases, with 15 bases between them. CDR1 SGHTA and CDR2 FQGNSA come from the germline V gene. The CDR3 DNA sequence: TGTGCCAGCAGCTACCGTCGCGGCGACCACGAGCAGTACTTC. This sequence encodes CASSYRRGDHEQYF.